A single T cell receptor beta chain is shown here with its context. The clone's antigen remains unknown. Within one base of it there is no much larger clone, and no base qualities were kept. CDR1 MNHEY and CDR2 SVGEGT were looked up in the germline V gene. Its CDR3 holds 13 amino acids, cysteine through phenylalanine. Just CDR3 DNA is preserved here, 39 bases in frame from base 1. At the junction V is shortened by 2 bases and J by 1 base, with 5 bases in between. These data belong to a study of T cell repertoires in cytomegalovirus infection (dated by TCRdb to the late 2010s). Background for the entire study: Alongside well-studied HLA-B-restricted epitopes, the peptide stimulations were aimed at recently identified HLA-C-restricted CMV epitopes, whose presentation resists viral immunomodulation. The HLA type of each donor mattered for the analysis, because public TCR beta signatures pointed to carriage of CMV infection along with the matching HLA type. The research as a whole found: In the ex vivo response, HLA-C-restricted CMV-specific TCR beta clonotypes were dominant, and in two of eight donors the single most frequent clonotype came from this HLA-C-restricted group. Carriers of CMV infection plus the relevant HLA type were discriminated by the cumulative frequency of public TCR beta family members in the study cohort and in an independent roughly 350-donor cohort.

In light of the paper, this sample's treatment or condition label describes: in vitro stimulation with specific CMV peptide epitopes to enrich CMV-specific T cells. The reads were generated on an Illumina HiSeq 1500. TCRdb itself trimmed the public reads at Q25 with fastp, ran MiXCR and retained productive beta chains. Each record represents a unique CDR3 protein, reported with the most common genes and DNA among its rows. The sample yields hundreds of thousands of distinct CDR3 sequences; approximately 30% were counted once. The biggest ten clones account for 13% of the sample. The V gene is TRBV6-2 or TRBV6-3 and the J gene is TRBJ1-2; the D gene is not confidently resolved. The receptor was derived from a human donor in good health (CMV status not recorded). Some clones in this sample may be carry-over from other donors' samples. The specimen was cultured CD8+ T cells from PBMCs, collected from culture after CMV antigen stimulation. The DNA sequence reads TGTGCCAGCAGTTACCCGAGTAACTATGGCTACACCTTC. The encoded protein is CASSYPSNYGYTF.